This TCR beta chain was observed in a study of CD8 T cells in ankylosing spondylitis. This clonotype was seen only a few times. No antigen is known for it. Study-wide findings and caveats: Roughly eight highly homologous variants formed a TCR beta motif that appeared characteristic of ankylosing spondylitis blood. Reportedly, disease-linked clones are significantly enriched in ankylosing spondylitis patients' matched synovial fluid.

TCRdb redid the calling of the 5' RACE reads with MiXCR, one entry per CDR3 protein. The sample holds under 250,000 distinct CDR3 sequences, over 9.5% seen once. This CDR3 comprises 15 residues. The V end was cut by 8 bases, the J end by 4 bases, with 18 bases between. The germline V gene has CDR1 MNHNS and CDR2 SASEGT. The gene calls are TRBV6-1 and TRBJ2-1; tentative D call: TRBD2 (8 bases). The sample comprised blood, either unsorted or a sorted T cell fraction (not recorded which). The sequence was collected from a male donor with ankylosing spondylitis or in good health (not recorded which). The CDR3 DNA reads TGTGCCAGCGACGCCGGGAGGGGGCTTTACAATGAGCAGTTCTTC. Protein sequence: CASDAGRGLYNEQFF.